This is a list of T cell receptor beta chains from one sample in a study of Ad26.COV2.S vaccination and SARS-CoV-2 variants. Produced via immunoSEQ multiplex PCR; TCRdb's table is partial and in-frame only. The sample lists more than 300,000 clones, roughly nine tenths occurring once. The input for sequencing was peripheral blood, taken in a trial of Ad26.COV2.S vaccine versus placebo. These receptors all come from a person between 18 and 60 years old who received the Ad26.COV2.S COVID-19 vaccine or a placebo. CDR3s include the opening cysteine and the closing phenylalanine or tryptophan. D genes are given only for firm matches. Part of the rows lack a size; the others show once, few, many or a class for expanded clones.

clone size	D gene	V gene	J gene	CDR3 protein	CDR3 DNA
NA	TRBD1	TRBV30	TRBJ2-1	CAWSGQGYEQFF	TGTGCCTGGAGTGGACAGGGTTATGAGCAGTTCTTC
NA	NA	TRBV12-5	TRBJ1-1	CASGFLQGTEAFF	TGTGCTAGTGGTTTTTTACAGGGTACTGAAGCTTTCTTT
NA	TRBD2	TRBV7-6	TRBJ2-1	CASSSPGLAGGPVQFF	TGTGCCAGCAGCTCCCCGGGACTAGCGGGAGGGCCAGTGCAGTTCTTC
NA	TRBD2	TRBV5-1	TRBJ2-1	CASSLALAGGLDEQFF	TGCGCCAGCAGCTTGGCACTAGCGGGAGGGCTAGATGAGCAGTTCTTC
NA	NA	TRBV6-5	TRBJ1-6	CASSTTQSSPLHF	TGTGCCAGCAGCACCACCCAAAGTTCACCCCTCCACTTT
NA	NA	TRBV5-4	TRBJ2-2	CASSLVSGELFF	TGTGCCAGCAGCTTGGTATCCGGGGAGCTGTTTTTT
NA	TRBD2	TRBV18	TRBJ2-1	CASSPLGLADYNEQFF	TGTGCCAGCTCACCACTCGGACTAGCGGACTACAATGAGCAGTTCTTC
NA	NA	TRBV4-1	TRBJ2-5	CASSQDLRGGGETQYF	TGCGCCAGCAGCCAAGATTTGAGGGGAGGTGGGGAGACCCAGTACTTC
NA	NA	TRBV9	TRBJ2-2	CASSSLGGELFF	TGTGCCAGCAGCTCACTTGGCGGGGAGCTGTTTTTT
NA	NA	TRBV7-8	TRBJ2-2	CASSRDRSNTGELFF	TGTGCCAGCTCCCGCGATAGATCGAACACCGGGGAGCTGTTTTTT
NA	TRBD2	TRBV7-3	TRBJ2-1	CASSLSRAGGSNEQFF	TGTGCCAGCAGCTTAAGCCGCGCGGGAGGTAGCAATGAGCAGTTCTTC
NA	NA	TRBV12-3/TRBV12-4	TRBJ1-5	CASSLGQQPQHF	TGTGCCAGCAGTTTAGGACAACAGCCCCAGCATTTT
few	NA	TRBV5-6	TRBJ1-2	CASSVGVGANYGYTF	TGTGCCAGCAGCGTGGGGGTAGGAGCTAACTATGGCTACACCTTC
NA	TRBD1	TRBV7-2	TRBJ1-1	CASSLGQGVNTEAFF	TGTGCCAGCAGCTTAGGACAGGGGGTGAACACTGAAGCTTTCTTT
NA	NA	TRBV15	TRBJ2-2	CATSRESLTGELFF	TGTGCCACCAGCAGAGAAAGCCTAACCGGGGAGCTGTTTTTT
NA	TRBD2	TRBV7-2	TRBJ2-7	CASNSGLAGDDEQYF	TGTGCCAGCAACTCTGGACTAGCGGGAGACGACGAGCAGTACTTC
NA	NA	TRBV4-2	TRBJ1-1	CASSLGGGGTEAFF	TGTGCCAGCAGCCTAGGCGGGGGGGGCACTGAAGCTTTCTTT
NA	TRBD2	TRBV11-2	TRBJ2-1	CASSFLSGVGYNEQFF	TGTGCCAGCAGCTTCCTTAGCGGGGTCGGATACAATGAGCAGTTCTTC
NA	NA	TRBV6-5	TRBJ1-6	CASSRDLKNSPLHF	TGTGCCAGCAGCCGGGACCTTAAAAATTCACCCCTCCACTTT
NA	NA	TRBV5-4	TRBJ2-2	CASSPGTGELFF	TGTGCCAGCAGCCCCGGGACCGGGGAGCTGTTTTTT
NA	NA	TRBV6-4	TRBJ2-4	CASSDSTWKGSGKNIQYF	TGTGCCAGCAGTGACTCGACATGGAAAGGGAGTGGCAAAAACATTCAGTACTTC
many	NA	TRBV4-1	TRBJ2-3	CASSQDMGTFGDTQYF	TGCGCCAGCAGCCAAGATATGGGGACCTTTGGGGATACGCAGTATTTT
NA	TRBD2	TRBV7-2	TRBJ2-1	CASSLVRNSGRPRGREQFF	TGTGCCAGCAGCTTAGTGCGTAATAGCGGGAGGCCGCGTGGTCGGGAGCAGTTCTTC
NA	TRBD1	TRBV12-5	TRBJ1-1	CASGIRGHTEAFF	TGTGCTAGTGGAATCAGGGGGCACACTGAAGCTTTCTTT
NA	TRBD1	TRBV28	TRBJ2-2	CASSITGEFTGELFF	TGTGCCAGCAGCATCACAGGGGAGTTTACCGGGGAGCTGTTTTTT
NA	NA	TRBV4-3	TRBJ1-2	CASSQDTGAGFGYTF	TGCGCCAGCAGCCAAGATACAGGAGCGGGTTTTGGCTACACCTTC
NA	NA	TRBV19	TRBJ2-2	CASSIQGLTGELFF	TGTGCCAGTAGTATACAGGGGCTAACCGGGGAGCTGTTTTTT
NA	TRBD2	TRBV9	TRBJ2-3	CASSKPGLAGGPDTQYF	TGTGCCAGCAGCAAACCCGGACTAGCGGGAGGACCAGATACGCAGTATTTT
NA	TRBD1	TRBV9	TRBJ1-6	CASSDRGLDSPLHF	TGTGCCAGCAGCGACAGGGGGCTAGATTCACCCCTCCACTTT
once	TRBD1	TRBV5-6	TRBJ1-6	CASSLTSTGGRSPLHF	TGTGCCAGCAGCTTGACGTCGACAGGGGGCAGATCACCCCTCCACTTT
NA	NA	TRBV7-3	TRBJ2-5	CASSSEKRQETQYF	TGTGCCAGCAGCTCCGAAAAACGTCAAGAGACCCAGTACTTC
few	TRBD2	TRBV4-1	TRBJ2-7	CASSQDVVAGGPIYEQYF	TGCGCCAGCAGCCAAGATGTGGTCGCGGGAGGGCCTATCTACGAGCAGTACTTC
NA	NA	TRBV6-5	TRBJ2-7	CASSYSPVLSYEQYF	TGTGCCAGCAGTTACTCGCCAGTCCTATCCTACGAGCAGTACTTC
NA	TRBD1	TRBV7-2	TRBJ2-2	CASSPPGQGATGELFF	TGTGCCAGCAGCCCACCGGGACAGGGGGCGACCGGGGAGCTGTTTTTT
once	NA	TRBV20-1	TRBJ1-4	CSASRGSTNEKLFF	TGCAGTGCTAGTAGGGGGTCAACTAATGAAAAACTGTTTTTT
NA	NA	TRBV20-1	TRBJ2-5	CSPMGTQYF	TGCAGTCCGATGGGGACCCAGTACTTC
NA	NA	TRBV5-1	TRBJ1-2	CASSPDGDYGYTF	TGCGCCAGCAGCCCGGACGGAGACTATGGCTACACCTTC
once	TRBD2	TRBV4-3	TRBJ2-5	CASSQGVAGSQETQYF	TGCGCCAGCAGCCAAGGCGTAGCGGGAAGCCAAGAGACCCAGTACTTC
NA	TRBD1	TRBV18	TRBJ2-7	CASSPSTGQYEQYF	TGTGCCAGCTCACCTTCGACAGGGCAATACGAGCAGTACTTC
NA	NA	TRBV11-3	TRBJ2-7	CASSLGNRGSYEQYF	TGTGCCAGCAGCTTAGGTAATAGGGGATCCTACGAGCAGTACTTC
NA	NA	TRBV16	TRBJ2-7	CASSEQGIKIYEQYF	TGTGCCAGCAGCGAACAGGGTATTAAAATCTACGAGCAGTACTTC
NA	NA	TRBV18	TRBJ1-2	CASSPRSGETGDGYTF	TGTGCCAGCTCACCACGATCGGGGGAGACGGGCGATGGCTACACCTTC
NA	TRBD2	TRBV7-8	TRBJ2-1	CASSEKIGLAPGGNEQFF	TGTGCCAGCAGCGAAAAGATCGGACTAGCGCCCGGCGGCAATGAGCAGTTCTTC
NA	TRBD1	TRBV19	TRBJ2-1	CASSTTGANEQFF	TGTGCCAGTAGCACGACAGGGGCCAATGAGCAGTTCTTC
NA	TRBD1	TRBV5-4	TRBJ1-6	CASSPDRGRNSPLHF	TGTGCCAGCAGTCCGGACAGGGGGCGGAATTCACCCCTCCACTTT